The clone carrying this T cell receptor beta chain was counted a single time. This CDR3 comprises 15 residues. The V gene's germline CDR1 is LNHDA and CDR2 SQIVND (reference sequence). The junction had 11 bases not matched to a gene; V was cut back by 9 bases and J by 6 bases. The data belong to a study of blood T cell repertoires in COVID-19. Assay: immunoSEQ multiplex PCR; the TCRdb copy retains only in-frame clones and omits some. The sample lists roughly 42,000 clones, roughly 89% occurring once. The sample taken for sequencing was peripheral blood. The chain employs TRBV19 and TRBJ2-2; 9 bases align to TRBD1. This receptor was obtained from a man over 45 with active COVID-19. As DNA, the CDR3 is TGTGCCAGCGTTTTAGGACAGGGGATTTCCGGGGAGCTGTTTTTT. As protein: CASVLGQGISGELFF.